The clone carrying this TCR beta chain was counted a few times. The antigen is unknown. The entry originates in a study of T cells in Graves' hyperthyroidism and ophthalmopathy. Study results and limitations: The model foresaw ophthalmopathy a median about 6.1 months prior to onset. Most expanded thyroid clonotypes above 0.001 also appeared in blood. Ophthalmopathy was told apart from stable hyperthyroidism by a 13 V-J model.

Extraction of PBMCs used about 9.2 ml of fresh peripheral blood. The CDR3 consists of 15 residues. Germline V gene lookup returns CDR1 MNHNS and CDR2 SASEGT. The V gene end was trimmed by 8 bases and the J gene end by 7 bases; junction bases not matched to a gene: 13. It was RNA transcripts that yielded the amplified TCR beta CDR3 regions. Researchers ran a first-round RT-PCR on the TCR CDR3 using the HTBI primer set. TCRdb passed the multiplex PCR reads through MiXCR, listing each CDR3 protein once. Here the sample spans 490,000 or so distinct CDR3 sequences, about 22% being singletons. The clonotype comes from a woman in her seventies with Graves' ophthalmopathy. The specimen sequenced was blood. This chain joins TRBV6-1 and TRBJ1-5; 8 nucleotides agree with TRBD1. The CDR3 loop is CASGSTGGFNQPQHF. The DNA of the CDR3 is TGTGCCAGCGGGAGTACAGGGGGTTTTAACCAGCCCCAGCATTTT.